A single sample gave rise to the 27 T cell receptor beta chains below, sequenced in a study of shared clonotypes between healthy human individuals. As defined, naive CD8 cells were CD45RO-negative and positively selected for CCR7, with terminally differentiated effector memory CD45RA+ cells excluded. Repertoires were generated with immunoSEQ multiplex PCR, while TCRdb's copy carries only in-frame clones and drops some. The data hold around 1,900,000 clones, with just over 90% observed a single time. Sequencing input: naive CD8+ T cells from PBMCs. Receptors were obtained from a man between 18 and 35 years old in good health. Some clones in this sample may be carry-over from other donors' samples.

The chain couples TRBV29-1 to TRBJ1-2; D gene unclear. Trimming took off 6 bases at V and 8 bases at J, with 13 bases between the two ends. This CDR3 has 11 residues. Germline CDR1 reads SQVTM; CDR2 reads ANQGSEA. The CDR3, as DNA: TGCAGCGTCCCCATGGTAGGGGGCTACACCTTC. Residues: CSVPMVGGYTF.

J is TRBJ2-7 and V is TRBV19; no definite D call. CDR1 and CDR2 from the germline V gene are LNHDA and SQIVND (reference sequence). There are 17 residues in the CDR3. V lost 5 bases and J 3 bases, leaving 23 bases between the germline ends. CDR3 coding DNA: TGTGCCAGTAGTCCTAGGGCGGTACTGGTAAGAATCTACGAGCAGTACTTC. This sequence encodes CASSPRAVLVRIYEQYF.

The chain carries TRBV5-1 and TRBJ2-7, with TRBD2 matching 11 bases. J lost 0 bases, V lost 0 bases, and 5 bases had no gene match. This CDR3 comprises 17 residues. Germline loops: CDR1 SGHRS, CDR2 YFSETQ. Here the CDR3 reads CASSLEPSGRSSYEQYF. The DNA of the CDR3 is TGCGCCAGCAGCTTGGAACCTAGCGGGAGGAGCTCCTACGAGCAGTACTTC. The whole variable domain, remainder taken from reference TRBV5-1 and TRBJ2-7, is KAGVTQTPRYLIKTRGQQVTLSCSPISGHRSVSWYQQTPGQGLQFLFEYFSETQRNKGNFPGRFSGRQFSNSRSEMNVSTLELGDSALYLCASSLEPSGRSSYEQYFGPGTRLTVT.

The J gene is TRBJ2-7, the V gene TRBV13, with D perhaps assigned TRBD1 or TRBD2 (6 bases each). V lost 6 bases to trimming and J lost 1 base, with 16 bases between them. The CDR3 is 15 amino acids. Germline V gene lookup returns CDR1 PRHDT and CDR2 FYEKMQ (reference sequence). The CDR3 protein is CASSLRGRRSYEQYF. In nucleotides, the CDR3 is TGTGCCAGCAGTTTGAGGGGGAGGAGGTCCTACGAGCAGTACTTC.

The gene calls are TRBV9 and TRBJ2-2; D may match TRBD1 or TRBD2 (5 bases each). V was shortened by 0 bases and J by 0 bases, with 9 bases between the two germline ends. CDR3 length equals 16 residues. CDR1 SGDLS and CDR2 YYNGEE come from the germline V gene. For the CDR3, the DNA is TGTGCCAGCAGCGTAGCAGGGACCGCGAACACCGGGGAGCTGTTTTTT. Its translation: CASSVAGTANTGELFF.

This chain connects TRBV9 to TRBJ2-7, with 7 bases aligning to TRBD2. Unmatched junction bases numbered 12, after V lost 4 bases and J lost 5 bases. This CDR3 is 15 amino acids long. The V gene's germline CDR1 is SGDLS and CDR2 YYNGEE. The CDR3 nucleotides are TGTGCCAGCAGCCCCACCCTCGTGGCGGGAGACGAGCAGTACTTC. Translating it yields CASSPTLVAGDEQYF. Together with reference TRBV9 and TRBJ2-7, the CDR3 gives the full variable domain: DSGVTQTPKHLITATGQRVTLRCSPRSGDLSVYWYQQSLDQGLQFLIQYYNGEERAKGNILERFSAQQFPDLHSELNLSSLELGDSALYFCASSPTLVAGDEQYFGPGTRLTVT.

This sequence joins TRBV12-5 and TRBJ1-2; D is unclear. CDR3 length: 16 amino acids. The V gene lost 0 bases and the J gene lost 3 bases, with 14 bases spanning the gap. Germline V gene lookup returns CDR1 LGHNT and CDR2 FRNRAP. The chain's CDR3 is CASGLVTASLDYGYTF. In DNA, the CDR3 is TGTGCTAGTGGTTTGGTCACGGCGTCCCTCGACTATGGCTACACCTTC.

The chain couples TRBV6-4 to TRBJ2-7; 11 bases are shared with TRBD2. Germline V lookup: CDR1 MRHNA, CDR2 SNTAGT. The CDR3 loop spans 21 amino acids. Trimming cost V 0 bases and J 6 bases; bases outside gene matches: 22. CDR3 region: CASSDSHPRVAGGPYRCEQYF. Here the CDR3 DNA reads TGTGCCAGCAGTGACTCTCACCCTCGCGTAGCGGGAGGGCCTTACCGATGCGAGCAGTACTTC.

V is TRBV9 and J is TRBJ1-4; the D is unclear. V gave up 5 bases and J gave up 4 bases, with 6 bases separating them. The CDR3 consists of 12 residues. Germline V CDR1 and CDR2: SGDLS, YYNGEE. The CDR3 DNA follows: TGTGCCAGCAGTGGGAATAATGAAAAACTGTTTTTT. Amino acids: CASSGNNEKLFF.

The chain couples TRBV28 to TRBJ2-7; 9 bases match TRBD1. V trimming: 5 bases; J trimming: 6 bases; junction bases outside the gene matches: 11. This CDR3 spans 15 amino acids. Germline CDR1 is MDHEN and CDR2 is SYDVKM. The CDR3 region is CASSRRTGAESEQYF. CDR3 bases: TGTGCCAGCAGTCGCCGGACAGGGGCCGAATCCGAGCAGTACTTC.

This chain joins TRBV9 and TRBJ2-3; D not certain. The germline V gene has CDR1 SGDLS and CDR2 YYNGEE. The CDR3 is 14 residues long. Trimming removed 1 base at V and 3 bases at J, with 9 bases between. The CDR3 region is CASSVSLGTDTQYF. Written as DNA, the CDR3 is TGTGCCAGCAGCGTAAGTCTGGGGACAGATACGCAGTATTTT.

The chain links TRBV9 to TRBJ1-5; D unclear. This CDR3 has 15 amino acids. Germline V lookup: CDR1 SGDLS, CDR2 YYNGEE. Trimming stripped 4 bases from V and 7 bases from J, with 18 bases between. The CDR3 here is CASSPYSATDQPQHF. CDR3 coding DNA: TGTGCCAGCAGCCCCTACTCGGCGACGGACCAGCCCCAGCATTTT.

V is TRBV27 and J is TRBJ2-7, with unresolved D. The CDR3 totals 12 residues. The germline gives CDR1 MNHEY, CDR2 SMNVEV (reference sequence). The ends were cut back, 0 bases at V and 5 bases at J, with 5 bases in the middle. Here the CDR3 DNA reads TGTGCCAGCAGTTTATCGATTCACGAGCAGTACTTC. Amino acids: CASSLSIHEQYF.

V usage is TRBV25-1 and J usage is TRBJ2-7, with D possibly TRBD1 on 5 matching bases. The CDR3 is made up of 13 amino acids. The V gene's germline CDR1 is MGHDK and CDR2 SYGVNS. V was shortened by 3 bases and J by 3 bases, with 9 bases between the two germline ends. In DNA form, the CDR3 reads TGTGCCAGCAGTGATCCAGGGCTCTACGAGCAGTACTTC. Encoded protein: CASSDPGLYEQYF.

The gene calls are TRBV10-3 and TRBJ2-7, with a tentative D call TRBD2 (6 bases). Germline values: CDR1 ENHRY, CDR2 SYGVKD. The V and J ends lost 6 bases and 7 bases respectively, with 13 bases between them. The CDR3 is 12 residues long. As DNA, the CDR3 is TGTGCCATCAGCGCCGGGGGTAGGGAGCAGTACTTC. This encodes CAISAGGREQYF.

The rearrangement uses TRBV6-6 and TRBJ1-4; the D is unclear. Germline V lookup: CDR1 MNHNY, CDR2 SVGAGI (reference sequence). This CDR3 has 15 amino acids. The V end was cut by 5 bases, the J end by 1 base, with 11 bases between. CDR3 in DNA: TGTGCCAGCAGTACTTACAGTGGAACTAATGAAAAACTGTTTTTT. Encoded protein: CASSTYSGTNEKLFF.

This clone appeared once. This chain joins TRBV28 and TRBJ1-1; TRBD1 might be the D (5 bases). The V and J ends lost 2 bases and 6 bases respectively, with 25 bases between them. The CDR3 has 18 amino acids. Looked up from germline, CDR1 is MDHEN and CDR2 is SYDVKM. The CDR3 coding sequence is TGTGCCAGCAGTTTACCCCCGGGGGTGGGACCCTCCGGGCCTGAAGCTTTCTTT. It translates to CASSLPPGVGPSGPEAFF. Complete variable domain (other parts from reference TRBV28 and TRBJ1-1): DVKVTQSSRYLVKRTGEKVFLECVQDMDHENMFWYRQDPGLGLRLIYFSYDVKMKEKGDIPEGYSVSREKKERFSLILESASTNQTSMYLCASSLPPGVGPSGPEAFFGQGTRLTVV.

The V and J genes are TRBV11-2 and TRBJ2-5; D uncertain. The V gene's germline CDR1 is SGHAT and CDR2 FQNNGV. V was clipped by 5 bases and J by 1 base, with 20 bases between them. CDR3 length: 17 amino acids. The CDR3 DNA is TGTGCCAGCAGCCTTTACGAACTGTTGGCAGGCCAAGAGACCCAGTACTTC. Translation gives CASSLYELLAGQETQYF.

The V and J genes are TRBV2 and TRBJ1-2, with TRBD1 matching 7 bases. The CDR3 consists of 12 residues. V lost 11 bases to trimming and J lost 10 bases; unmatched junction nucleotides: 13. Germline CDR1 and CDR2: SNHLY and FYNNEI. CDR3 loop: CAGNWGTAHYTF. CDR3 nucleotides: TGTGCCGGCAATTGGGGGACAGCCCACTACACCTTC. Full variable domain (rest looked up from reference TRBV2 and TRBJ1-2): EPEVTQTPSHQVTQMGQEVILRCVPISNHLYFYWYRQILGQKVEFLVSFYNNEISEKSEIFDDQFSVERPDGSNFTLKIRSTKLEDSAMYFCAGNWGTAHYTFGSGTRLTVV.

The chain employs TRBV6-7 and TRBJ1-2, with D maybe TRBD1 (5 bases). TRBV6-7 is an ORF, and what it does is uncertain. The CDR3 covers 16 residues. Trimming left V 2 bases short and J 7 bases short, with 20 bases between. In DNA form, the CDR3 reads TGTGCCAGCAGTTACGGCACCGGGACCGACTTTCGTGGCTACACCTTC. Translating gives CASSYGTGTDFRGYTF.

This clone was detected only a few times. V gene TRBV30 combines with J gene TRBJ1-4; D not certain. The CDR3 is made up of 13 amino acids. V lost 0 bases and J lost 8, with 10 bases in between. Germline V gene lookup returns CDR1 GTSNPN and CDR2 SVGIG (reference sequence). CDR3 DNA: TGTGCCTGGAGTGTAAGGCGGGAGGAAAAACTGTTTTTT. Its protein product is CAWSVRREEKLFF.

This rearrangement joins TRBV6-4 to TRBJ1-5; TRBD1 is a possible D gene (6 bases). The V gene lost 10 bases and the J gene lost 5 bases, with 9 bases spanning the gap. The germline gives CDR1 MRHNA, CDR2 SNTAGT. The CDR3 spans 11 residues. The CDR3 coding sequence is TGTGCCACGAACAGGGATCAGCCCCAGCATTTT. Protein product: CATNRDQPQHF.

The rearrangement joins TRBV9 to TRBJ2-1; 14 bases agree with TRBD2. Germline V gives CDR1 SGDLS, CDR2 YYNGEE. Trimming at V came to 0 bases and at J to 6 bases, leaving 5 bases not matched to a gene. The CDR3 runs to 17 residues. CDR3 DNA: TGTGCCAGCAGCGTAGAGACTAGCGGGAGGGTCTCCAATGAGCAGTTCTTC. This codes for CASSVETSGRVSNEQFF.

The chain links TRBV9 to TRBJ2-2; perhaps TRBD1 as D (5 bases). Germline CDR1 is SGDLS and CDR2 is YYNGEE. The CDR3 spans 13 residues. Trimming shortened V by 4 bases and J by 7 bases, and 11 bases separated the two germline ends. This chain's CDR3 is CASSSTQGGELFF. Written as DNA, the CDR3 is TGTGCCAGCAGCTCTACCCAGGGCGGGGAGCTGTTTTTT.

This chain links TRBV6-1 with TRBJ1-1; 10 bases fit TRBD1. V lost 3 bases to trimming and J lost 8 bases; unmatched junction nucleotides: 3. From germline, CDR1 is MNHNS and CDR2 SASEGT. This CDR3 spans 13 amino acids. The CDR3 region has the DNA TGTGCCAGCAGTGAGGGACAGGGGTGGGAAGCTTTCTTT. Translating it yields CASSEGQGWEAFF.

The chain recombines TRBV14 with TRBJ1-1; unclear D gene. This CDR3 has 12 amino acids. Trimming shortened V by 2 bases and J by 5 bases, and 6 bases separated the two germline ends. CDR1 is SGHDN, CDR2 FVKESK, per germline. The CDR3 reads CASSQLRTEAFF. The CDR3 DNA reads TGTGCCAGCAGCCAACTACGGACTGAAGCTTTCTTT.

V gene TRBV6-5 combines with J gene TRBJ2-1; perhaps TRBD2 as D (6 bases). Per the germline V gene, CDR1 is MNHEY and CDR2 is SVGAGI. The CDR3 has 16 residues. The V and J ends lost 1 base and 0 bases respectively, with 10 bases between them. In nucleotides, the CDR3 is TGTGCCAGCAGTTACTTGGGGGGTAGCTCCTACAATGAGCAGTTCTTC. Amino acid sequence: CASSYLGGSSYNEQFF.